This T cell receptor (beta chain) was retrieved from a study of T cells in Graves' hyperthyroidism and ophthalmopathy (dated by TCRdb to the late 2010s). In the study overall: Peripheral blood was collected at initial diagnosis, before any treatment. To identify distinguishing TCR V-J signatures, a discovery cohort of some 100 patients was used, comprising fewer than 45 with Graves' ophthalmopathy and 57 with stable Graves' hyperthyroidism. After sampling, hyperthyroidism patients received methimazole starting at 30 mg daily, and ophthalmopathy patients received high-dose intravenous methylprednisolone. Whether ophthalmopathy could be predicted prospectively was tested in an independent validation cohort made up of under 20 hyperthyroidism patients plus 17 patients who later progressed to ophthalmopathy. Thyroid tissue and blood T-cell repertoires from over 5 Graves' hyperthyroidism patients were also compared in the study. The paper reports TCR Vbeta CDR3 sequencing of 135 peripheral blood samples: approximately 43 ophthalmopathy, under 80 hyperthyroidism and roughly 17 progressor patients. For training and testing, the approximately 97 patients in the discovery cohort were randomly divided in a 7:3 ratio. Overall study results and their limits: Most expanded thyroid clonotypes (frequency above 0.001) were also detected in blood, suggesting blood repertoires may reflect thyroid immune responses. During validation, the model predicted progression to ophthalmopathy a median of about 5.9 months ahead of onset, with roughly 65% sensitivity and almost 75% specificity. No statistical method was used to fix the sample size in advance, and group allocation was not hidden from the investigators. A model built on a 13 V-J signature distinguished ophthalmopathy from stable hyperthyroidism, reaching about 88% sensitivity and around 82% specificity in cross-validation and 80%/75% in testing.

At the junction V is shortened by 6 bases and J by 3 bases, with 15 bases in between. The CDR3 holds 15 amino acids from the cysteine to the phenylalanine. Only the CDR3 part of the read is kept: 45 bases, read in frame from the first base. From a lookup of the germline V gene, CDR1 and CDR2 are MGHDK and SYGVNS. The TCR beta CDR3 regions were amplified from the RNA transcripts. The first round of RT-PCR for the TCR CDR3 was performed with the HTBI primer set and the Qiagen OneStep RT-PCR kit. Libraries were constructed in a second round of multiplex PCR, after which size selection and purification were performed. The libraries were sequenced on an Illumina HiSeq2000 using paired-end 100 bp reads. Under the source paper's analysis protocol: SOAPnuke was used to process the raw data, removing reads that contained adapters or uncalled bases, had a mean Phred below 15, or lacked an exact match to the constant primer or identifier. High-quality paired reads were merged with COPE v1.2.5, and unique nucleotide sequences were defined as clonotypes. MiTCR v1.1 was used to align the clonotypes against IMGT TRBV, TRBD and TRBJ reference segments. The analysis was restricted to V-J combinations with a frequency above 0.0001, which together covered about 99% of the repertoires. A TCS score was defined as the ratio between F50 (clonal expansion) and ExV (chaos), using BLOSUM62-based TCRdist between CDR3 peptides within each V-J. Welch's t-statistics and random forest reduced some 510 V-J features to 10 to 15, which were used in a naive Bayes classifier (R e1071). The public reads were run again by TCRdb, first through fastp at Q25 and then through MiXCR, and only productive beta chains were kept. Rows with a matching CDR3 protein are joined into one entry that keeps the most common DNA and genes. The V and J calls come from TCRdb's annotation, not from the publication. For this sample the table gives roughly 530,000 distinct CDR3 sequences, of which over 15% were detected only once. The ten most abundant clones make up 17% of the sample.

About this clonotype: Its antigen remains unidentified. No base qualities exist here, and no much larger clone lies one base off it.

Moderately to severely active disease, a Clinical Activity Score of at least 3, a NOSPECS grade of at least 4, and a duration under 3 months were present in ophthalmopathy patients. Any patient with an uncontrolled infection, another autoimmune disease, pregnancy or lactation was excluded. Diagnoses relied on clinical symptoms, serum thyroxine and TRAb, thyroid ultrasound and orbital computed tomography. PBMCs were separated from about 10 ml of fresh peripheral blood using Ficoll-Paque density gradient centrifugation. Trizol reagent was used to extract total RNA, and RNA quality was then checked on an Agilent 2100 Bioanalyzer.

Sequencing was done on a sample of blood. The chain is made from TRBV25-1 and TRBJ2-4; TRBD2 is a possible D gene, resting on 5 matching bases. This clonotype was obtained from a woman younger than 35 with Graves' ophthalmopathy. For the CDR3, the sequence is CASSYKEGDKNIQYF. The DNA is TGTGCCAGCAGCTATAAAGAGGGAGACAAAAACATTCAGTACTTC.